This T cell receptor beta chain appears in the sequencing data of a study of neoadjuvant anti-PD-1 for oral cavity cancer. Overall study findings and caveats: PBMC Gini-index clonality exceeded responders' in non-responders post-nivolumab.

This clone was counted once. The antigen remains undetermined. This CDR3 has 15 amino acids. The V and J ends lost 1 base and 4 bases, in that order; junction bases with no gene match: 5. In germline, CDR1 is SGHRS, CDR2 YFSETQ. The protocol was immunoSEQ multiplex PCR, while the TCRdb copy is restricted to in-frame clones and leaves out a portion. The sample lists about 68,000 clones, about 88% occurring once. As for time point: after neoadjuvant nivolumab, at surgical resection. These newly diagnosed stage II-IVA oral cavity squamous cell carcinoma patients had no prior systemic or radiation treatment.

The chain is built from TRBV5-1 and TRBJ2-1, with TRBD2 matching over 7 bases. The specimen comprised PBMCs, sampled after nivolumab (anti-PD-1) treatment. This TCR came from a person aged 35 to 85 with oral cavity squamous cell carcinoma. In DNA, the CDR3 is TGCGCCAGCAGCTTGACTAGCGCAGGGTACAATGAGCAGTTCTTC. It encodes CASSLTSAGYNEQFF.